This T cell receptor (beta chain) was recorded in a study of blood T cell repertoires in COVID-19. This clone was counted a single time. The CDR3 sequence is 15 residues long. V shed 5 bases and J shed 6 bases, with 17 bases lying between them. Germline V CDR1 and CDR2: LGHDT, YNNKEL (reference sequence). Sequencing was performed with immunoSEQ multiplex PCR; in TCRdb, only in-frame clones are kept and a portion is missing. Found here are 95,000 to 100,000 clones, around 85% of them singletons; the top ten hold more than 1.5%. The chain employs TRBV3-1 (or the pseudogene TRBV3-2) and TRBJ1-5; a possible D gene is TRBD1 (5 bases). Sequencing input: peripheral blood. This receptor was obtained from a woman aged 70 to 79 with active or convalescent COVID-19. CDR3 region: CASSDRGSGGQPQHF. DNA for the CDR3: TGTGCCAGCAGCGATCGGGGCAGCGGGGGTCAGCCCCAGCATTTT.